This T cell receptor (beta chain) was recorded in a study of blood T cell repertoires in COVID-19. Study background: Acute-phase and convalescent COVID-19 samples originated in the United States, Italy and Spain. PBMCs, B-cell-depleted T cells, or T cells were the source of the cDNA or gDNA that made up the material.

Authors' data handling: Reference gene primer amplification gave estimated nucleated cell counts. Some clones are missing from TCRdb's copy, which holds only in-frame ones; the method was immunoSEQ multiplex PCR. The DNA gave D and trimming, while V, J and clone size come from that table. This table holds over 100,000 clones, around 80% found once. The CDR3 has 14 residues. CDR1 and CDR2 (germline): SNHLY, FYNNEI. The junction had 5 bases not matched to a gene; V was cut back by 8 bases and J by 0 bases. What was sequenced was peripheral blood. This TCR was recovered from a human donor in a cohort sampled during active or convalescent COVID-19. This rearrangement joins TRBV2 to TRBJ2-7, with 9 nucleotides matching TRBD2. Here the CDR3 DNA reads TGTGCCAGCGGGGGACTAGCTGGCTCCTACGAGCAGTACTTC. Its protein product is CASGGLAGSYEQYF. The full variable domain, in which reference TRBV2 and TRBJ2-7 provide the parts outside the CDR3, is EPEVTQTPSHQVTQMGQEVILRCVPISNHLYFYWYRQILGQKVEFLVSFYNNEISEKSEIFDDQFSVERPDGSNFTLKIRSTKLEDSAMYFCASGGLAGSYEQYFGPGTRLTVT.